This T cell receptor beta chain emerged from a study of blood T cell repertoires in COVID-19. As for the study in general: COVID-19 samples collected from the United States, Italy and Spain covered acute and convalescent phases. T cells, B-cell-depleted T cells, or PBMCs supplied cDNA or gDNA.

This CDR3 has 16 residues. CDR1 and CDR2 from the germline V gene are LGHDT and YNNKEL (reference sequence). With V trimmed by 0 bases and J by 10 bases, 11 bases remained unmatched. Original methodology: The authors estimated nucleated cell counts from reference gene primer amplification. Sequenced by immunoSEQ multiplex PCR; TCRdb stores in-frame clones only, minus some. V and J calls and clone size are given by that table; D and trimming were obtained from the DNA. Here the sample spans about 140,000 clones, roughly three quarters being singletons. The sequencing sample was made of peripheral blood. The clonotype was recovered from a man between 60 and 75 years old with acute or convalescent COVID-19. The rearrangement joins TRBV3-1 (or the pseudogene TRBV3-2) to TRBJ2-1, with 8 bases matching TRBD2. CDR3 sequence reads: CASSQEGQAGALEQFF. The DNA for the CDR3 is TGTGCCAGCAGCCAAGAGGGACAAGCGGGGGCCCTAGAGCAGTTCTTC.